The 20 T cell receptor beta chains below all came from one sample that was sequenced in a study of cytomegalovirus exposure and HLA in healthy donors. With 60 Vbeta and 13 Jbeta primers, the PCR was carried out. Only in-frame clones appear in the TCRdb table, and some are missing; sequencing was by immunoSEQ multiplex PCR. The table gives some 110,000 clones; the top ten clones make up around 3.5% of it. Sequencing was performed on PBMCs. The source of these receptors is a man aged 25 to 40 in good health and CMV-seronegative.

The CDR3 loop is CSVLGDTDTQYF. The CDR3 DNA follows: TGCAGCGTACTGGGCGACACAGATACGCAGTATTTT. The genes are TRBV29-1 and TRBJ2-3; D ambiguous. Trimming shortened V by 6 bases and J by 2 bases, and 9 bases separated the two germline ends. From germline, CDR1 is SQVTM and CDR2 ANQGSEA. The CDR3 loop spans 12 amino acids.

The chain combines TRBV6-5 with TRBJ1-2; 11 bases match TRBD1. Germline loops: CDR1 MNHEY, CDR2 SVGAGI. The J segment lost 4 bases and the V segment lost 8 bases, leaving 6 bases of the junction unmatched. This CDR3 region has 14 residues. The DNA of the CDR3 is TGTGCCAGCTTTAGGACAGGGGGCGCCTATGGCTACACCTTC. Its translation is CASFRTGGAYGYTF.

This chain joins TRBV19 and TRBJ2-7; possible D gene TRBD1, 5 bases. V shed 7 bases and J shed 6 bases, with 16 bases lying between them. There are 13 residues in the CDR3. Germline V CDR1 and CDR2: LNHDA, SQIVND (reference sequence). The CDR3 nucleotides are TGTGCCAGTAATCCGCGACAGCCGGGCGAGCAGTACTTC. Translated, it gives CASNPRQPGEQYF.

The chain joins TRBV29-1 to TRBJ2-7, with 12 positions matching TRBD2. Losses at the gene ends were 0 bases for V and 0 bases for J; bases not matched to a gene: 6. The CDR3 extends over 17 amino acids. Germline V lookup: CDR1 SQVTM, CDR2 ANQGSEA. Here the CDR3 reads CSVEDWTSGENSYEQYF. In DNA form, the CDR3 reads TGCAGCGTTGAAGACTGGACTAGCGGGGAGAACTCCTACGAGCAGTACTTC.

The rearrangement joins TRBV5-4 to TRBJ1-1; the D is unclear. Germline assignment: CDR1 SGHNT and CDR2 YYREEE (reference sequence). The CDR3 spans 13 residues. Trimming shortened V by 4 bases and J by 4 bases, and 11 bases separated the two germline ends. CDR3 in DNA: TGTGCCAGCAGCCACGTTTCGGGCACTGAAGCTTTCTTT. Residues: CASSHVSGTEAFF.

The V call is TRBV4-1, the J call TRBJ2-6; 8 bases line up with TRBD1. The CDR3 has 17 amino acids. V shed 5 bases and J 0 bases; nucleotides not matched to a gene: 6. The germline V gene has CDR1 MGHRA and CDR2 YSYEKL. The CDR3: CASSALTGGSGANVLTF. DNA for the CDR3: TGCGCCAGCAGCGCCCTTACAGGGGGCTCTGGGGCCAACGTCCTGACTTTC.

V usage is TRBV27 and J usage is TRBJ2-7, with D tentatively TRBD2 (7 bases). CDR1 is MNHEY, CDR2 SMNVEV, per germline (reference sequence). The CDR3 has 14 residues. Trimming shortened V by 5 bases and J by 3 bases, and 14 bases separated the two germline ends. The CDR3 coding sequence is TGTGCCAGCAGTCTTATAGGGGGGGGCTACGAGCAGTACTTC. It is translated as CASSLIGGGYEQYF.

The chain joins TRBV13 to TRBJ1-2; TRBD1 might be the D (5 bases). The CDR3 length is 20 residues. Trimming left V 8 bases short and J 0 bases short, with 31 bases between. Germline V gives CDR1 PRHDT, CDR2 FYEKMQ (reference sequence). CDR3 region: CASFFMGDYRGGKANYGYTF. The CDR3 nucleotides are TGTGCCAGCTTTTTTATGGGGGATTATAGGGGAGGGAAGGCTAACTATGGCTACACCTTC.

V usage is TRBV6-1 and J usage is TRBJ1-2; no clear D gene. The CDR3 is 14 amino acids. The germline CDR1 and CDR2 sequences are MNHNS and SASEGT. The ends were cut back, 1 base at V and 4 bases at J, with 10 bases in the middle. CDR3 in DNA: TGTGCCAGCAGTGAAGTTGGGAGCATCTATGGCTACACCTTC. Protein product: CASSEVGSIYGYTF.

This chain uses TRBV5-1 with TRBJ2-3; 9 bases agree with TRBD1. The CDR3 has 14 amino acids. Germline V gives CDR1 SGHRS, CDR2 YFSETQ. Losses at the gene ends were 6 bases for V and 4 bases for J; bases not matched to a gene: 6. CDR3 loop: CASTYRGRADTQYF. The CDR3 nucleotides are TGCGCCAGCACCTACAGGGGGCGGGCAGATACGCAGTATTTT.

The V and J genes are TRBV6-4 and TRBJ2-2; tentative D call: TRBD2 (7 bases). V lost 5 bases, J lost 5 bases, and 27 bases lay in between. The CDR3 contains 19 residues. Germline CDR1 MRHNA, CDR2 SNTAGT. The CDR3 DNA reads TGTGCCAGCAGTTCTATATTTGTTCGGGGGGCATCGAGAACCGGGGAGCTGTTTTTT. This codes for CASSSIFVRGASRTGELFF.

The J gene is TRBJ1-2, the V gene TRBV5-4; TRBD1 matches 10 bases. V shed 4 bases and J 6 bases; nucleotides not matched to a gene: 6. CDR1 is SGHNT, CDR2 YYREEE, per germline (reference sequence). CDR3 length: 14 amino acids. This chain's CDR3 is CASSPMTGGHGYTF. The CDR3 region has the DNA TGTGCCAGCAGCCCGATGACAGGGGGCCATGGCTACACCTTC. The full variable domain, with the rest looked up from reference TRBV5-4 and TRBJ1-2, is ETGVTQSPTHLIKTRGQQVTLRCSSQSGHNTVSWYQQALGQGPQFIFQYYREEENGRGNFPPRFSGLQFPNYSSELNVNALELDDSALYLCASSPMTGGHGYTFGSGTRLTVV.

The CDR3 loop reads CASSREPLTNYGYTF. DNA for the CDR3: TGTGCCAGCAGCCGGGAGCCCCTAACTAACTATGGCTACACCTTC. The chain links TRBV7-3 to TRBJ1-2; unclear D gene. CDR3 length: 15 amino acids. Germline V gene lookup returns CDR1 SGHTA and CDR2 FQGTGA. The V gene lost 5 bases and the J gene lost 0 bases, with 13 bases spanning the gap.

The rearrangement joins TRBV5-5 to TRBJ1-2; D call uncertain. Germline V CDR1 and CDR2: SGHKS, YYEKEE (reference sequence). Trimming pared 4 bases from V and 5 bases from J, leaving 21 bases between. CDR3 length: 16 amino acids. The CDR3 bases are TGTGCCAGCAGCCTGTCGGAGGCCGGGATGAAATATGGCTACACCTTC. Residues: CASSLSEAGMKYGYTF.

The genes are TRBV25-1 and TRBJ1-2; the match to TRBD1 covers 8 bases. Germline CDR1 is MGHDK and CDR2 is SYGVNS. Trimming removed 1 base from V and 4 bases from J; junction bases left unmatched: 14. The CDR3 totals 18 residues. The CDR3 region has the DNA TGTGCCAGCAGTGAATTGGTGGGGACAGGTCCTTTAGGCTATGGCTACACCTTC. Translation gives CASSELVGTGPLGYGYTF.

The V call is TRBV5-1, the J call TRBJ1-2; D is possibly TRBD1 (5 bases). Germline lookup yields CDR1 SGHRS and CDR2 YFSETQ. Trimming took off 7 bases at V and 0 bases at J, with 13 bases between the two ends. This CDR3 contains 14 residues. DNA of the CDR3: TGCGCCAGCTCCCCGACGACAGCTAACTATGGCTACACCTTC. Protein sequence: CASSPTTANYGYTF.

The gene calls are TRBV4-2 and TRBJ2-2; D is ambiguous. The V end was cut by 5 bases, the J end by 4 bases, with 23 bases between. Per the germline V gene, CDR1 is LGHNA and CDR2 is YNFKEQ. The CDR3 runs to 18 residues. The CDR3 region has the DNA TGTGCCAGCAGCTTCCGTCTCCTTAGTGCTTCGGGCACCGGGGAGCTGTTTTTT. Translating it yields CASSFRLLSASGTGELFF.

The rearrangement links TRBV2 to TRBJ1-2; no reliable D call. Germline assignment: CDR1 SNHLY and CDR2 FYNNEI. The CDR3 consists of 13 residues. V lost 10 bases and J 3 bases, leaving 15 bases between the germline ends. CDR3 in amino acids: CATRGDLYYGYTF. CDR3 DNA: TGTGCCACCCGGGGAGACCTCTACTATGGCTACACCTTC.

This chain links TRBV4-1 with TRBJ2-5; perhaps TRBD2 as D (6 bases). TRBJ2-7 matches the DNA end more closely, so the J call is doubtful. Germline CDR1 and CDR2: MGHRA and YSYEKL. The CDR3 totals 13 residues. CDR3 nucleotide sequence: TGCGCCAGCAGCCAGGGGGGACTCTACGAGCAGTACTTC. It specifies CASSQGGLYEQYF.

The rearrangement joins TRBV6-5 to TRBJ2-7; 7 bases map to TRBD1. CDR1 MNHEY and CDR2 SVGAGI come from the germline V gene. This CDR3 is 12 amino acids long. V was pared by 5 bases and J by 6 bases, with 4 bases of the junction left unmatched. As DNA, the CDR3 is TGTGCCAGCAGTAGACAGGGTTCCGAGCAGTACTTC. Protein: CASSRQGSEQYF.